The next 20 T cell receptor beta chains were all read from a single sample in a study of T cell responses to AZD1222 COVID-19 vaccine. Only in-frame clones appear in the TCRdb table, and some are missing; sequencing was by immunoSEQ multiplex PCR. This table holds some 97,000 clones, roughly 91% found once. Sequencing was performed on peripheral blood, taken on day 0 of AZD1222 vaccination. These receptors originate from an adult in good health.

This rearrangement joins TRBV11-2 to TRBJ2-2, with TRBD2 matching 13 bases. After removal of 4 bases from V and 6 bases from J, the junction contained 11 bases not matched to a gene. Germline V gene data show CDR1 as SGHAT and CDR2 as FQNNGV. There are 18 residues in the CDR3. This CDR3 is CASSSRGGLAGRAGELFF. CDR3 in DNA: TGTGCCAGCAGCTCTAGGGGGGGACTAGCGGGAAGGGCCGGGGAGCTGTTTTTT.

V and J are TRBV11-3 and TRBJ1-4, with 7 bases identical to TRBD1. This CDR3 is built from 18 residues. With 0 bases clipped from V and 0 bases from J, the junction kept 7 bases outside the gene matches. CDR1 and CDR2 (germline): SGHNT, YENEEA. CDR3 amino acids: CASSLDQGGSATNEKLFF. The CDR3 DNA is TGTGCCAGCAGCTTAGATCAGGGGGGATCTGCAACTAATGAAAAACTGTTTTTT.

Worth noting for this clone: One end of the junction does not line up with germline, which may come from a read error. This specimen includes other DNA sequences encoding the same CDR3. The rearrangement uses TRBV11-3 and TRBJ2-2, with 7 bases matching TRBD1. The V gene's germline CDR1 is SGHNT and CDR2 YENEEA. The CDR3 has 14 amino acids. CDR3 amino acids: CASSRQGSTGELFF. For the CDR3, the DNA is TGTGCCAGCAGCCGACAGGGCTCCACCGGGGAGCTATTTTTT.

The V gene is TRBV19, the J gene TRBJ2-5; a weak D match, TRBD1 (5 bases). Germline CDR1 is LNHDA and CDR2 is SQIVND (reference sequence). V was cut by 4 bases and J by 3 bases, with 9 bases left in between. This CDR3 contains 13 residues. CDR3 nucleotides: TGTGCCAGTAGTACGACAGACGAAGAGACCCAGTACTTC. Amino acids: CASSTTDEETQYF.

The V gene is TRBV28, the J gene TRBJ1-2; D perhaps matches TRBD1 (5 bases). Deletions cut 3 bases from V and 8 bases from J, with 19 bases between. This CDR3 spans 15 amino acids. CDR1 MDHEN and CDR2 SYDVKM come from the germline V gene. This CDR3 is CASSFREIGAWGYTF. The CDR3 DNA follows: TGTGCCAGCAGTTTCCGGGAGATCGGGGCGTGGGGCTACACCTTC.

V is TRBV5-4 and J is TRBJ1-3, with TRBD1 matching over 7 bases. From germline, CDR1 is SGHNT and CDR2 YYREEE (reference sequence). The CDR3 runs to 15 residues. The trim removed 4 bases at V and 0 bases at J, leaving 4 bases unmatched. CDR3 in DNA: TGTGCCAGCAGCGTTACAGGGGTCTCTGGAAACACCATATATTTT. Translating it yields CASSVTGVSGNTIYF.

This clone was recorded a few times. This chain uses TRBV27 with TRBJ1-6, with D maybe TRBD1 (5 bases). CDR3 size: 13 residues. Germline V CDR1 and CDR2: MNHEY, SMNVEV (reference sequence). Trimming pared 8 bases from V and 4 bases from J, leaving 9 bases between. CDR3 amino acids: CASLGGYNSPLHF. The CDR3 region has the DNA TGTGCCAGCCTTGGGGGGTATAATTCACCCCTCCACTTT.

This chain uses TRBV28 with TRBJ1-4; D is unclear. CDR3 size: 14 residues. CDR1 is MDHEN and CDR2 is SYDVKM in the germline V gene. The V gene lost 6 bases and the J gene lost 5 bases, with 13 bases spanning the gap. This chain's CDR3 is CASSPVGKNEKLFF. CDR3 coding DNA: TGTGCCAGCAGCCCGGTTGGAAAAAATGAAAAACTGTTTTTT.

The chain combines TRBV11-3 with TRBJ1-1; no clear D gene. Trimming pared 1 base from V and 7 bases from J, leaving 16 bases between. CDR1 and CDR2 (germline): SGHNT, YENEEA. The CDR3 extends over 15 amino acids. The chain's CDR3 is CASSLGLRISGEAFF. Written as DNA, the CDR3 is TGTGCCAGCAGCTTAGGTCTCCGCATATCGGGTGAAGCTTTCTTT.

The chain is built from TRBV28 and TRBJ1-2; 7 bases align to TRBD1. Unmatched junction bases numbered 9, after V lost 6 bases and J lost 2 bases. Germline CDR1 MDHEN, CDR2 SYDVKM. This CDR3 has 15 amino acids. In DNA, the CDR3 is TGTGCCAGCAGGCCCACAGGGGATCGAAACTATGGCTACACCTTC. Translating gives CASRPTGDRNYGYTF.

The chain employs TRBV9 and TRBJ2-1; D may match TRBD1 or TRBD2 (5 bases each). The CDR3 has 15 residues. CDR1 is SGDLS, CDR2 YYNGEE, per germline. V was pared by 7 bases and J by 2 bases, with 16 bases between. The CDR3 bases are TGTGCCAGCTCCCCGGGGCTACCTACCTACAATGAGCAGTTCTTC. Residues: CASSPGLPTYNEQFF.

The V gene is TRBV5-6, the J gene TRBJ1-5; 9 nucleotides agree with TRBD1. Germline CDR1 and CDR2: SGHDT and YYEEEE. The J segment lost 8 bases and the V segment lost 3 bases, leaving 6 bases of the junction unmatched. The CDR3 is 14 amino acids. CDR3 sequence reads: CASSSPRTGEPQHF. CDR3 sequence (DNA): TGTGCCAGCAGCTCACCTCGGACAGGGGAGCCCCAGCATTTT.

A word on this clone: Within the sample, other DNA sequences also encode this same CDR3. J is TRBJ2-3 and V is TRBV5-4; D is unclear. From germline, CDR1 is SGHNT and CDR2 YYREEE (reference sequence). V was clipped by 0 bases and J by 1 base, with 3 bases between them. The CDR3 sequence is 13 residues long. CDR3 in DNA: TGTGCCAGCAGCTTGGCAGGCACAGATACGCAGTATTTT. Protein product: CASSLAGTDTQYF.

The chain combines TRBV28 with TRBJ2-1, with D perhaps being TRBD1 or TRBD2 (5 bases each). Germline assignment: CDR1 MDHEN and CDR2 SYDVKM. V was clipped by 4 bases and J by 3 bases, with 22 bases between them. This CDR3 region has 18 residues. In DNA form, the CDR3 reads TGTGCCAGCAGTTCCGGGGCGCCTTTTTCAGGTAACTACAATGAGCAGTTCTTC. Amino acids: CASSSGAPFSGNYNEQFF.

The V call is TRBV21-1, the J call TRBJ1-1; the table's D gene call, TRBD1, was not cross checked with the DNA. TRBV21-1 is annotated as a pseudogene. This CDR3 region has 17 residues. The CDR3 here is CASRGQGAQPRNTEAFF. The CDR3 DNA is TGTGCCAGCAGGGGGCAGGGCGCTCAACCGAGGAACACTGAAGCTTTCTTT.

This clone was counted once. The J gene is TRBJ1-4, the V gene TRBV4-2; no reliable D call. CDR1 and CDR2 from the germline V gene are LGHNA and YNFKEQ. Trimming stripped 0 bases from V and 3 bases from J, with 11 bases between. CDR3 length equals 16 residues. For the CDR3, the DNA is TGTGCCAGCAGCCAAGACACATCTCCGCCTAATGAAAAACTGTTTTTT. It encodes CASSQDTSPPNEKLFF.

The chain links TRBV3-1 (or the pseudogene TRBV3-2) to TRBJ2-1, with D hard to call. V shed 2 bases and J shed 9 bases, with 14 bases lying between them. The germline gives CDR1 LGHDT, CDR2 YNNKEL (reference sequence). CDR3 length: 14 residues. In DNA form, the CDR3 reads TGTGCCAGCAGCCAATCGGTTTTGGGGATTGAGCAGTTCTTC. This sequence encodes CASSQSVLGIEQFF.

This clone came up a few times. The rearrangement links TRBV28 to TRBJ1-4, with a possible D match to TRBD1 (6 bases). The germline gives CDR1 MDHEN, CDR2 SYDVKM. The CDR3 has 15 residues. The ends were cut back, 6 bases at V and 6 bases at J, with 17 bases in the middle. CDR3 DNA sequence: TGTGCCAGCAGCAATCCCCAGGGGATTTATGAAAAACTGTTTTTT. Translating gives CASSNPQGIYEKLFF.

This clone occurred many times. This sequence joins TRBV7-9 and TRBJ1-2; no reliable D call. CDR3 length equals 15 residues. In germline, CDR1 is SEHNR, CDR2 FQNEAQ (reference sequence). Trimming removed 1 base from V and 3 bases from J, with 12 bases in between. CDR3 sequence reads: CASSLGSSGHYGYTF. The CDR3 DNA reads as TGTGCCAGCAGCTTAGGGAGCTCAGGCCACTATGGCTACACCTTC.

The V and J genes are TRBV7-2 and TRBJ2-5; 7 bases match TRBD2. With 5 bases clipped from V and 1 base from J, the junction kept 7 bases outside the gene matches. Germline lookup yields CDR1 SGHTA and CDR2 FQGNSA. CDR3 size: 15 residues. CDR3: CASSTGTTFQETQYF. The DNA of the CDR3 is TGTGCCAGCAGCACCGGGACTACCTTCCAAGAGACCCAGTACTTC. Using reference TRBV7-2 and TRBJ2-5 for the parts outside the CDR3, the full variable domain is GAGVSQSPSNKVTEKGKDVELRCDPISGHTALYWYRQSLGQGLEFLIYFQGNSAPDKSGLPSDRFSAERTGGSVSTLTIQRTQQEDSAVYLCASSTGTTFQETQYFGPGTRLLVL.